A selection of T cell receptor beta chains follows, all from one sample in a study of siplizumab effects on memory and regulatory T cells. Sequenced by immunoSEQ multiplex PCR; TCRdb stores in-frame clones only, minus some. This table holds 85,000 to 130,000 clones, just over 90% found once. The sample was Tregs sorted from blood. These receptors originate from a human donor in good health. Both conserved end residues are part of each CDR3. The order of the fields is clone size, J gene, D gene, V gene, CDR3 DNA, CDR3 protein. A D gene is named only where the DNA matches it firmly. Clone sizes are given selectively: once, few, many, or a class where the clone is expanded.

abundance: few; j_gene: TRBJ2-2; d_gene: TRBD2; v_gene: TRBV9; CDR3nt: TGTGCCAGCAGCGTAGCTTCGGGAGGAAAGCTGTTTTTT; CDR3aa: CASSVASGGKLFF
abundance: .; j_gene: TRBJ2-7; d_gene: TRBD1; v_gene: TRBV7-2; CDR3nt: TGTGCCACTAGGACAGGGGGCTCCGAGCAGTACTTC; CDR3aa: CATRTGGSEQYF
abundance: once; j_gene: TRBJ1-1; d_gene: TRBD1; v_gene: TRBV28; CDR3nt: TGTGCCAGCAGTTCCTACGATGGACAGGTCCGGGCTTTCTTT; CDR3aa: CASSSYDGQVRAFF
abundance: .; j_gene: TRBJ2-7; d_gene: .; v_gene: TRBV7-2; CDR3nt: TGTGCCAGCAGCTTAGGCAGGGGAAACTCCTACGAGCAGTACTTC; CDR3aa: CASSLGRGNSYEQYF
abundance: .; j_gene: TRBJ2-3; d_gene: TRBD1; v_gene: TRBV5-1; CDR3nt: TGCGCCAGCAGCCCCGGGACAGGGGCCGGAGATACGCAGTATTTT; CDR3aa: CASSPGTGAGDTQYF
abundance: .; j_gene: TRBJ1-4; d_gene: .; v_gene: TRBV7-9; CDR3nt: TGTGCCAGCAGCAAGAGGACAGCAGGGGATGAAAAACTGTTTTTT; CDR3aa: CASSKRTAGDEKLFF
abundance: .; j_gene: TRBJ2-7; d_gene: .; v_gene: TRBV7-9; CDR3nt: TGTGCCAGCAGCCCGAGGGGAGTGGGGACCTACGAGCAGTACTTC; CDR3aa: CASSPRGVGTYEQYF
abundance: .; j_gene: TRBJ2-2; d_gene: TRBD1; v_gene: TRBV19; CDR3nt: TGTGCCAGTAGTATGACAGGGACGAACACCGGGGAGCTGTTTTTT; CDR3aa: CASSMTGTNTGELFF
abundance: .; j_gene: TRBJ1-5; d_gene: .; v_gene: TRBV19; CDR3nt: TGTGCCAGTAGTATGAATGAGGGTAGGCAGCCCCAGCATTTT; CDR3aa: CASSMNEGRQPQHF
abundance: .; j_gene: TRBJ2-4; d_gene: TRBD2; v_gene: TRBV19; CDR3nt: TGTGCCAGTAGTATTGGACTAGCGGCCAAAAACATTCAGTACTTC; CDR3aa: CASSIGLAAKNIQYF
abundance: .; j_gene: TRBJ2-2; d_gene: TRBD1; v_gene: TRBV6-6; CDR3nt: TGTGCCAGCAGTTCGGGACAGGGGGTTGGGACCGGGGAGCTGTTTTTT; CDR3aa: CASSSGQGVGTGELFF
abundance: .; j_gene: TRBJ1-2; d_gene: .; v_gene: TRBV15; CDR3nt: TGTGCCACCAGCAGAGGACAGGACTATGGCTACACCTTC; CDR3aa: CATSRGQDYGYTF
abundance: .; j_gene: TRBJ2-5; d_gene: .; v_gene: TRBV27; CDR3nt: TGTGCCAGCAGGCGGGGGCGGGAGACCCAGTACTTC; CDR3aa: CASRRGRETQYF
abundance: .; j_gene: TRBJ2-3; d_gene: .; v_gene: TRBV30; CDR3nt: TGTGCCTCCAATTGGGGTCTGGTTGCAGATACGCAGTATTTT; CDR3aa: CASNWGLVADTQYF
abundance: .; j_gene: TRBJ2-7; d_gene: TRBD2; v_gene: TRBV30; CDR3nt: TGTGCCTCAATCAGAGAGGGAGGGCCCAACGAGCAGTACTTC; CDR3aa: CASIREGGPNEQYF
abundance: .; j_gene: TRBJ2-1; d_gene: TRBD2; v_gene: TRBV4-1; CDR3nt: TGCGCCAGCAGCCCCGCCCCCGGACTAGCGGGACTCGGTGAGCAGTTCTTC; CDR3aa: CASSPAPGLAGLGEQFF
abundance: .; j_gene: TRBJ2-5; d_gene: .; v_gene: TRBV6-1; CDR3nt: TGTGCCAGCAGTGAAAGTTGGGTAGGCCTGACCCAGTACTTC; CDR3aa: CASSESWVGLTQYF
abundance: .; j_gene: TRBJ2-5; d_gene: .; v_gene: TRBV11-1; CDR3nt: TGTGCCAGCAGCCAGGGACCTTACGACCAAGAGACCCAGTACTTC; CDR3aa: CASSQGPYDQETQYF
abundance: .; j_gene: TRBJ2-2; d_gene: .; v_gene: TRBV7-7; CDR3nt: TGTGCTAGCAGCTCCTCTAGCACCGGGGAGCTGTTTTTT; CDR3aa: CASSSSSTGELFF
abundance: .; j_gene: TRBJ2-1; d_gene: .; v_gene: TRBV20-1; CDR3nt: TGCAGTGCTAGACCCTGGGATGAGCAGTTCTTC; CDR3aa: CSARPWDEQFF
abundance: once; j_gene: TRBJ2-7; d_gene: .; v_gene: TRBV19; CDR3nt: TGTGCCAGTAGTATCCAGGCTACCTCCTACGAGCAGTACTTC; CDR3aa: CASSIQATSYEQYF
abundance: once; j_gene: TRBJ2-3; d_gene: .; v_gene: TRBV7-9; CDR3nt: TGTGCCAGCAGCCCTCGTTGGCTAGCCGAACTCACAGATACGCAGTATTTT; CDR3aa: CASSPRWLAELTDTQYF
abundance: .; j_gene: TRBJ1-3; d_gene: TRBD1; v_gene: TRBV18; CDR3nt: TGTGCCAGCTCACGACGAACCCCGGGACAGGGGACGGACGACACCATATATTTT; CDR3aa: CASSRRTPGQGTDDTIYF
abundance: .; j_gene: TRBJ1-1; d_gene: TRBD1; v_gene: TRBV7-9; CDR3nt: TGTGCCAGCAGCTCTGGACAGGGACCCACTGAAGCTTTCTTT; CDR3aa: CASSSGQGPTEAFF
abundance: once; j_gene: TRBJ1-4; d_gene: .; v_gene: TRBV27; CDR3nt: TGTGCCAGCAGATTAGGGCCCGGGGAAAAACTGTTTTTT; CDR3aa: CASRLGPGEKLFF
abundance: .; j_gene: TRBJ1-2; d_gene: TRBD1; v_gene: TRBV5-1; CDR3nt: TGCGCCAGCAGCCCTAACCCGGACAGGGTGAATGGCTACACCTTC; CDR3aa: CASSPNPDRVNGYTF
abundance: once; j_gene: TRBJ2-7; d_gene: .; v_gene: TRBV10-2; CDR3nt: TGCGCCAGCAGAGGCGGGACCGAGAGCTCCTACGAGCAGTACTTC; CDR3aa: CASRGGTESSYEQYF
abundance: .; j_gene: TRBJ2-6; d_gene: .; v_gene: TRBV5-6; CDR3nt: TGTGCCAGCAGCTTAGGACAATACTCTGGGGCCAACGTCCTGACTTTC; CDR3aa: CASSLGQYSGANVLTF
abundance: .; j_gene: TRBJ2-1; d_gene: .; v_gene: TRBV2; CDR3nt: TGTGCCAGCAGTGACTGGACAGTTAATGAGCAGTTCTTC; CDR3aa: CASSDWTVNEQFF
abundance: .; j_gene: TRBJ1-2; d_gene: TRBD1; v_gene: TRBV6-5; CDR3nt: TGTGCCAGCAGTTACTCGGACAGGGCCAATGGCTACACCTTC; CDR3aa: CASSYSDRANGYTF
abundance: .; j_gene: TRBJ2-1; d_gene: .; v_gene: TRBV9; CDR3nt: TGTGCCAGCAGCGCCCTACTCCCGGGACGGTCCTACAATGAGCAGTTCTTC; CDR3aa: CASSALLPGRSYNEQFF
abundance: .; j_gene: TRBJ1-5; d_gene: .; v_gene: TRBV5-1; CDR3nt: TGCGCCAGCAGCTTAGGGGGAAATAGCAATCAGCCCCAGCATTTT; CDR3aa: CASSLGGNSNQPQHF
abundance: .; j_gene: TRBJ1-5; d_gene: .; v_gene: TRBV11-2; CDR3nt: TGTGCCAGCACTCAGAGGGTCGATCTAAGCAATCAGCCCCAGCATTTT; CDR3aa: CASTQRVDLSNQPQHF
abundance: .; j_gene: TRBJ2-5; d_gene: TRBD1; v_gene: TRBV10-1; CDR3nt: TGCGCCAGCAGTTTAACAGGGGGAATAGGGACCCAGTACTTC; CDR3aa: CASSLTGGIGTQYF
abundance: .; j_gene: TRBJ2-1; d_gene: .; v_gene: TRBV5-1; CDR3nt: TGCGCCAGCAGCAATGCCCTAAATGAGCAGTTCTTC; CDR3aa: CASSNALNEQFF
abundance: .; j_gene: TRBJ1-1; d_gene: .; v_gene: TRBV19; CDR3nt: TGTGCCAGTCAGGGTGTCTTGAACACTGAAGCTTTCTTT; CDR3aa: CASQGVLNTEAFF
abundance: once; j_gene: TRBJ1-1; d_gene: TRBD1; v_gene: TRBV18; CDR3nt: TGTGCCAGCTCACTTGACGGACAGGGCTACACTGAAGCTTTCTTT; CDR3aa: CASSLDGQGYTEAFF
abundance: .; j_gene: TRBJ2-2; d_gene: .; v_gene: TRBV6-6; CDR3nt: TGTGCCAGCAGTTTAGAAGGGGCACGAACCGGGGAGCTGTTTTTT; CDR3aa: CASSLEGARTGELFF
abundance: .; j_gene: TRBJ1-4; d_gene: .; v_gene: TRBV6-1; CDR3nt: TGTGCCAGCAGTGGAGGGGATTCCCAACGAGAAAAACTGTTTTTT; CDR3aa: CASSGGDSQREKLFF
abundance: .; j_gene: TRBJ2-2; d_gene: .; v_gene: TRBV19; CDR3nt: TGTGCCAGTAGTTACCAGCGTTACACCGGGGAGCTGTTTTTT; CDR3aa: CASSYQRYTGELFF
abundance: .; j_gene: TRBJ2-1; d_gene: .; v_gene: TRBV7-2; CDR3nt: TGTGCCAGCAGCTCTATCTATGAGCAGTTCTTC; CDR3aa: CASSSIYEQFF
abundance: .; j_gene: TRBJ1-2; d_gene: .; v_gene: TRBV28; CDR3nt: TGTGCCAGCAGTCTGCTGTGGGACGACCCTCGGGGCTACACCTTC; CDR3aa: CASSLLWDDPRGYTF
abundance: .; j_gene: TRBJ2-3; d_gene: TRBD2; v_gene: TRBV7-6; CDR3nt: TGTGCCAGCAGCTCCGGGACTACTAGCGGGCTCGCTCCAGATACGCAGTATTTT; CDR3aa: CASSSGTTSGLAPDTQYF
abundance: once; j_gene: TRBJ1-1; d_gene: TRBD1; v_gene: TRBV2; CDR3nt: TGTGCCAGCAGTCTCCGGACAGGGAACACTGAAGCTTTCTTT; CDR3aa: CASSLRTGNTEAFF
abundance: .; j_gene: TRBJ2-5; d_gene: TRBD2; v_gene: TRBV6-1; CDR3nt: TGTGCCAGCGGACGCGGGAGGACGAGCGACCAGTACTTC; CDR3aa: CASGRGRTSDQYF
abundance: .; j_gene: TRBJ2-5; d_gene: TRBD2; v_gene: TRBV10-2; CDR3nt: TGCGCCAGCGCGACTAGCGGGAGGGAGACCCAGTACTTC; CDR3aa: CASATSGRETQYF
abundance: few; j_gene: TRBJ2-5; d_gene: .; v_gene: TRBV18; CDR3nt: TGTGCCAGCTCACCACCTCTGGGTCGAGAGACCCAGTACTTC; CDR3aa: CASSPPLGRETQYF
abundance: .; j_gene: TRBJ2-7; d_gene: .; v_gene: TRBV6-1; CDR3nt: TGTGCCACAAGACGCACGGGGTTGTACGAGCAGTACTTC; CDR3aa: CATRRTGLYEQYF
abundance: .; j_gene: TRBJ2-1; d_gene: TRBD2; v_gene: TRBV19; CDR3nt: TGTGCCAGTAGTGCCGACCCACTAGCGGGAGATTACAATGAGCAGTTCTTC; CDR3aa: CASSADPLAGDYNEQFF
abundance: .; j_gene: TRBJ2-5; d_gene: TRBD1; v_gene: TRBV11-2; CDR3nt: TGTGCCAGCAGCCGGATACAGGGGGACCTCCACTTC; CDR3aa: CASSRIQGDLHF
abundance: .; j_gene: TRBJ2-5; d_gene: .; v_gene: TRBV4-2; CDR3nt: TGTGCCAGCAGCCAAGTGGCAACTCAAGAGACCCAGTACTTC; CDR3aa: CASSQVATQETQYF
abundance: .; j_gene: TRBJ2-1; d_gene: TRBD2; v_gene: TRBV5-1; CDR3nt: TGCGCCAGCAGCTTGGCCACTAGCGGGTACAATGAGCAGTTCTTC; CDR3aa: CASSLATSGYNEQFF